One and the same sample provided the 27 T cell receptor beta chains below, sequenced in a study of CD8+ T cells in alopecia areata. RNA was extracted and reverse transcribed into cDNA as the sequencing template. Clones were sequenced by immunoSEQ multiplex PCR, and TCRdb holds only the in-frame ones, with some missing. This table has roughly 280,000 clones, around three fifths appearing once. Regarding treatment: oral pan-JAK inhibitor, 5-10 mg twice daily. The material sequenced was CD4+ T cells sorted from blood, taken around week 54, from a patient treated with tofacitinib. The origin of the receptors is a human donor with alopecia areata.

The genes are TRBV4-2 and TRBJ2-1; no reliable D call. The CDR3 contains 15 residues. Per germline, CDR1 LGHNA and CDR2 YNFKEQ. V was clipped by 0 bases and J by 1 base, with 7 bases between them. CDR3 nucleotide sequence: TGTGCCAGCAGCCAAGATCGCCTGTCCTACAATGAGCAGTTCTTC. It codes for CASSQDRLSYNEQFF.

The rearrangement joins TRBV29-1 to TRBJ2-7; D possibly corresponds to TRBD2 (5 bases). CDR1 and CDR2 (germline): SQVTM, ANQGSEA. The CDR3 contains 13 residues. The V end was cut by 4 bases, the J end by 0 bases, with 10 bases between. The CDR3 protein is CSVVEGPSYEQYF. CDR3 sequence (DNA): TGCAGCGTTGTCGAGGGTCCCTCCTACGAGCAGTACTTC.

The V and J genes are TRBV29-1 and TRBJ1-2; D remains unclear. Germline CDR1 SQVTM, CDR2 ANQGSEA. Trimming took 4 bases from V and 4 from J, leaving 10 bases between them. The CDR3 covers 12 residues. The CDR3 sequence: CSVVQTVYGYTF. CDR3 nucleotide sequence: TGCAGCGTTGTACAGACGGTCTATGGCTACACCTTC.

The sample holds one count of this clone. The V gene is TRBV9, the J gene TRBJ2-6; weak D call: TRBD1 (5 bases). Germline loops: CDR1 SGDLS, CDR2 YYNGEE. The V gene lost 1 base and the J gene lost 0 bases, with 11 bases spanning the gap. The CDR3 sequence is 17 residues long. DNA of the CDR3: TGTGCCAGCAGCGTATCGGCAGGGCCCTCTGGGGCCAACGTCCTGACTTTC. Its translation is CASSVSAGPSGANVLTF.

The chain recombines TRBV4-2 with TRBJ2-3; TRBD2 agrees at 9 bases. The CDR3 has 16 residues. The V gene's germline CDR1 is LGHNA and CDR2 YNFKEQ. V was pared by 0 bases and J by 2 bases, with 3 bases of the junction left unmatched. The CDR3 loop is CASSQELAGYTDTQYF. CDR3 bases: TGTGCCAGCAGCCAAGAGCTAGCGGGGTACACAGATACGCAGTATTTT.

V is TRBV27 and J is TRBJ2-4; D unresolved. V dropped 5 bases and J dropped 0 bases, with 8 bases sitting between them. Germline lookup yields CDR1 MNHEY and CDR2 SMNVEV (reference sequence). CDR3 length equals 14 residues. CDR3 nucleotides: TGTGCCAGCAGTCCGTCGGGAGCCAAAAACATTCAGTACTTC. Its protein product is CASSPSGAKNIQYF.

This clone turned up a few times. CDR3 in DNA: TGTGCCTGGAAAAACCCCGGTGGAGAGACCCAGTACTTC. This gives the protein CAWKNPGGETQYF. This chain uses TRBV30 with TRBJ2-5; no definite D call. Trimming took 4 bases from V and 4 from J, leaving 13 bases between them. Germline V CDR1 and CDR2: GTSNPN, SVGIG (reference sequence). This CDR3 is 13 amino acids long.

The V gene is TRBV29-1, the J gene TRBJ2-1, with D unresolved. The CDR3 contains 10 residues. CDR1 is SQVTM, CDR2 ANQGSEA, per germline. The V and J ends lost 2 bases and 4 bases respectively, with 0 bases between them. The CDR3 loop is CSVEYNEQFF. DNA of the CDR3: TGCAGCGTTGAATACAATGAGCAGTTCTTC.

This clone was seen more than once but under ten times. The J gene is TRBJ1-2, the V gene TRBV5-6; D remains ambiguous. CDR1 SGHDT and CDR2 YYEEEE come from the germline V gene. The CDR3 totals 13 residues. Trimming stripped 2 bases from V and 4 bases from J, with 9 bases between. CDR3 loop: CASSFTGVYGYTF. Written as DNA, the CDR3 is TGTGCCAGCAGCTTCACTGGGGTCTATGGCTACACCTTC.

The chain is built from TRBV29-1 and TRBJ1-2; 10 nucleotides align to TRBD1. This CDR3 spans 15 amino acids. Germline lookup yields CDR1 SQVTM and CDR2 ANQGSEA. Unmatched junction bases numbered 12, after V lost 7 bases and J lost 4 bases. The CDR3 DNA sequence: TGCAGCGCGGGACAGGGGTCTACCCAGGGCTATGGCTACACCTTC. It codes for CSAGQGSTQGYGYTF.

This clone has a handful of counts. This chain joins TRBV5-1 and TRBJ2-5, with 9 bases lining up with TRBD1. J lost 2 bases, V lost 3 bases, and 8 bases had no gene match. The CDR3 totals 16 residues. Per germline, CDR1 SGHRS and CDR2 YFSETQ. The CDR3 sequence: CASSSVGTGLQETQYF. The CDR3 coding sequence is TGCGCCAGCAGCTCCGTCGGGACAGGGCTTCAAGAGACCCAGTACTTC.

This clone was counted a few times. This chain links TRBV9 with TRBJ2-5, with 9 bases aligning to TRBD2. The V and J ends lost 2 bases and 5 bases, in that order; junction bases with no gene match: 7. CDR1 and CDR2 (germline): SGDLS, YYNGEE. The CDR3 is made up of 15 amino acids. The CDR3 DNA follows: TGTGCCAGCAGCGTTGGGACTAGCATACAGGAGACCCAGTACTTC. Translated: CASSVGTSIQETQYF.

This chain joins TRBV14 and TRBJ2-6; no definite D call. The CDR3 has 13 amino acids. Deletions cut 1 base from V and 3 bases from J, with 1 base between. The germline V gene encodes CDR1 SGHDN and CDR2 FVKESK. This CDR3 reads CASSQGGANVLTF. CDR3 sequence (DNA): TGTGCCAGCAGCCAAGGTGGGGCCAACGTCCTGACTTTC.

In its sample, this clone was seen a few times. The chain carries TRBV29-1 and TRBJ2-2; 14 bases align to TRBD2. The V gene end was trimmed by 6 bases and the J gene end by 6 bases; junction bases not matched to a gene: 3. Germline CDR1 and CDR2: SQVTM and ANQGSEA. CDR3 length: 14 residues. The CDR3 coding sequence is TGCAGCGTGGCGGGACTAGCGGGGGCCGGGGAGCTGTTTTTT. It is translated as CSVAGLAGAGELFF.

V gene TRBV4-3 combines with J gene TRBJ2-7, with 9 bases lining up with TRBD1. The germline gives CDR1 LGHNA, CDR2 YSLEER. With V trimmed by 4 bases and J by 3 bases, 7 bases remained unmatched. CDR3 length: 15 residues. CDR3 nucleotides: TGCGCCAGCAGCCCCTCCGGGACAGGGTTCTACGAGCAGTACTTC. Its translation is CASSPSGTGFYEQYF.

V and J are TRBV18 and TRBJ2-5; D is undetermined. CDR1 and CDR2 (germline): KGHSH, LQKENI. This CDR3 contains 14 residues. V was shortened by 4 bases and J by 1 base, with 10 bases between the two germline ends. CDR3 coding DNA: TGTGCCAGCTCACAAGGGTCAACCCAAGAGACCCAGTACTTC. Its translation: CASSQGSTQETQYF.

V is TRBV7-9 and J is TRBJ2-7; 10 bases are shared with TRBD1. The V segment lost 5 bases and the J segment 5 bases; nucleotides outside the gene matches: 6. Germline V gives CDR1 SEHNR, CDR2 FQNEAQ (reference sequence). This CDR3 spans 14 amino acids. The CDR3 DNA reads as TGTGCCAGCAGCCCGGACAGGGGGTTCAACGAGCAGTACTTC. Encoded protein: CASSPDRGFNEQYF.

This chain links TRBV5-1 with TRBJ1-6; the D gene is possibly TRBD1 (5 bases). This CDR3 has 16 amino acids. V gave up 1 base and J gave up 10 bases, with 18 bases separating them. Germline V gene lookup returns CDR1 SGHRS and CDR2 YFSETQ. The CDR3 sequence is CASSLSGAGARSPLHF. CDR3 nucleotide sequence: TGCGCCAGCAGCTTGTCCGGGGCAGGAGCGCGCTCACCCCTCCACTTT.

This clone has just a few counts. The V gene is TRBV5-1, the J gene TRBJ2-3; TRBD2 agrees at 8 bases. The CDR3 sequence is 16 residues long. V was pared by 4 bases and J by 1 base, with 8 bases of the junction left unmatched. The V gene's germline CDR1 is SGHRS and CDR2 YFSETQ. CDR3 protein: CASSVGSGDRTDTQYF. The DNA for the CDR3 is TGCGCCAGCAGCGTAGGTAGCGGGGACCGCACAGATACGCAGTATTTT.

This chain joins TRBV6-5 and TRBJ2-5, with a weak D call TRBD2 (5 bases). The CDR3 contains 11 residues. Germline V gene lookup returns CDR1 MNHEY and CDR2 SVGAGI. Trimming left V 8 bases short and J 10 bases short, with 14 bases between. The CDR3 reads CASLSPAGQYF. CDR3 bases: TGTGCCAGCCTAAGCCCGGCGGGCCAGTACTTC.

The J gene is TRBJ2-7, the V gene TRBV29-1, with 10 bases identical to TRBD2. Germline loops: CDR1 SQVTM, CDR2 ANQGSEA. The CDR3 runs to 14 residues. V lost 7 bases to trimming and J lost 0 bases; unmatched junction nucleotides: 6. The CDR3 DNA follows: TGCAGCGCCGTTACTAGCGGGGCCTCCTACGAGCAGTACTTC. Translated, it gives CSAVTSGASYEQYF.

V usage is TRBV29-1 and J usage is TRBJ1-2, with D uncertain. This CDR3 is built from 10 residues. CDR1 and CDR2 (germline): SQVTM, ANQGSEA. V was shortened by 2 bases and J by 3 bases, with 1 base between the two germline ends. CDR3 sequence (DNA): TGCAGCGTTGAATACTATGGCTACACCTTC. It is translated as CSVEYYGYTF. Full variable domain (rest looked up from reference TRBV29-1 and TRBJ1-2): SAVISQKPSRDICQRGTSLTIQCQVDSQVTMMFWYRQQPGQSLTLIATANQGSEATYESGFVIDKFPISRPNLTFSTLTVSNMSPEDSSIYLCSVEYYGYTFGSGTRLTVV.

This clone was recorded a few times. This rearrangement joins TRBV7-3 to TRBJ2-1, with D possibly TRBD1 on 8 matching bases. From germline, CDR1 is SGHTA and CDR2 FQGTGA. Trimming shortened V by 8 bases and J by 2 bases, and 16 bases separated the two germline ends. The CDR3 is made up of 15 amino acids. CDR3 DNA: TGTGCCAGCGGCCCACAGGGGGGGGCCTACAATGAGCAGTTCTTC. Protein sequence: CASGPQGGAYNEQFF.

This clone was counted between two and nine times. This chain connects TRBV6-5 to TRBJ2-7; 12 nucleotides agree with TRBD2. This CDR3 is 14 amino acids long. Trimming cost V 2 bases and J 8 bases; bases outside gene matches: 4. Germline values: CDR1 MNHEY, CDR2 SVGAGI. CDR3 in amino acids: CASSYRLAGGQQYF. Written as DNA, the CDR3 is TGTGCCAGCAGTTACAGGCTAGCGGGGGGGCAGCAGTACTTC.

The chain couples TRBV4-1 to TRBJ1-6; possibly TRBD1 for D (5 bases). The CDR3 has 16 amino acids. CDR1 is MGHRA, CDR2 YSYEKL, per germline. Deletions cut 0 bases from V and 13 bases from J, with 19 bases between. CDR3 bases: TGCGCCAGCAGCCAAGATAGGTGGCAGGGCGGGGGGCCCCTCCACTTT. Translation gives CASSQDRWQGGGPLHF.

This clone was detected once. The chain is built from TRBV5-6 and TRBJ1-2, with no clear D. The CDR3 extends over 13 amino acids. Germline CDR1 and CDR2: SGHDT and YYEEEE. V was pared by 1 base and J by 4 bases, with 8 bases between. The CDR3 spells CASSLNRRYGYTF. CDR3 nucleotide sequence: TGTGCCAGCAGCTTGAACAGACGCTATGGCTACACCTTC.

CDR3 in DNA: TGTGCCTGGAGGAGGGAAATGGGACGGAACACTGAAGCTTTCTTT. It yields the protein CAWRREMGRNTEAFF. The chain links TRBV30 to TRBJ1-1; D might be TRBD1 (5 bases). V was pared by 3 bases and J by 1 base, with 15 bases between. The CDR3 is made up of 15 amino acids. Germline-derived CDR1 and CDR2 are GTSNPN and SVGIG (reference sequence). The full variable domain, in which reference TRBV30 and TRBJ1-1 provide the parts outside the CDR3, is SQTIHQWPATLVQPVGSPLSLECTVEGTSNPNLYWYRQAAGRGLQLLFYSVGIGQISSEVPQNLSASRPQDRQFILSSKKLLLSDSGFYLCAWRREMGRNTEAFFGQGTRLTVV.